A single sample is the source of the 31 T cell receptor beta chains below, sequenced in a study of blood T cell repertoires in COVID-19. Using immunoSEQ multiplex PCR, the repertoire was profiled, and TCRdb retains in-frame clones only, with some absent. Of hundreds of thousands of clones listed, roughly nine tenths are singletons. The sequenced material came from PBMCs or T cells enriched from blood (not recorded which). Source of these receptors: a man younger than 30 who had recovered from COVID-19.

This rearrangement joins TRBV18 to TRBJ1-1; D unresolved. This CDR3 region has 14 residues. Between the trimmed V and J ends, which lost 5 bases and 0 bases, there was a span of 10 bases. The V gene's germline CDR1 is KGHSH and CDR2 LQKENI. The CDR3 here is CASSIATLNTEAFF. Written as DNA, the CDR3 is TGTGCCAGCTCAATCGCGACATTGAACACTGAAGCTTTCTTT.

V gene TRBV27 combines with J gene TRBJ1-1; TRBD1 aligns across 7 bases. This CDR3 contains 16 residues. Looked up from germline, CDR1 is MNHEY and CDR2 is SMNVEV (reference sequence). Losses at the gene ends were 0 bases for V and 2 bases for J; bases not matched to a gene: 6. The CDR3 nucleotides are TGTGCCAGCAGTTTATCGACAGGGAGAATTAACACTGAAGCTTTCTTT. Its protein product is CASSLSTGRINTEAFF.

The chain recombines TRBV27 with TRBJ2-7; 9 positions agree with TRBD1. This CDR3 contains 13 residues. V was pared by 5 bases and J by 3 bases, with 2 bases of the junction left unmatched. CDR1 and CDR2 (germline): MNHEY, SMNVEV (reference sequence). CDR3 coding DNA: TGTGCCAGCAGTGCGGACAGGGGCTACGAGCAGTACTTC. Translation: CASSADRGYEQYF.

The J gene is TRBJ1-2, the V gene TRBV29-1; D remains ambiguous. V lost 3 bases to trimming and J lost 3 bases, with 5 bases between them. The CDR3 loop spans 11 amino acids. Germline V gives CDR1 SQVTM, CDR2 ANQGSEA. CDR3 nucleotides: TGCAGCGTTGATAACTACTATGGCTACACCTTC. Protein product: CSVDNYYGYTF.

This chain joins TRBV4-2 and TRBJ2-2, with D possibly TRBD2 on 6 matching bases. This CDR3 is 16 amino acids long. The V end was cut by 1 base, the J end by 3 bases, with 12 bases between. Germline values: CDR1 LGHNA, CDR2 YNFKEQ. The CDR3 DNA reads TGTGCCAGCAGCCAAGGGGGGACTTTTTACACCGGGGAGCTGTTTTTT. Amino acid sequence: CASSQGGTFYTGELFF.

The gene calls are TRBV9 and TRBJ1-1; D call uncertain. CDR3 length: 15 amino acids. Germline CDR1 SGDLS, CDR2 YYNGEE. V dropped 3 bases and J dropped 1 base, with 13 bases sitting between them. For the CDR3, the DNA is TGTGCCAGCAGCGCCGCGGGGAGCACGAACACTGAAGCTTTCTTT. Translated: CASSAAGSTNTEAFF.

The rearrangement uses TRBV5-1 and TRBJ1-1; D call uncertain. V was shortened by 0 bases and J by 0 bases, with 15 bases between the two germline ends. Germline CDR1 and CDR2: SGHRS and YFSETQ. The CDR3 extends over 17 amino acids. The CDR3 nucleotides are TGCGCCAGCAGCTTGGTGGGCAAACCCCGCGTGAACACTGAAGCTTTCTTT. As protein: CASSLVGKPRVNTEAFF.

The chain recombines TRBV5-4 with TRBJ2-1; TRBD2 is a possible D gene (6 bases). Germline CDR1 reads SGHNT; CDR2 reads YYREEE (reference sequence). This CDR3 contains 16 residues. The V end lost 0 bases, the J end lost 2 bases, and 12 bases lay between the germline ends. Here the CDR3 reads CASSLDGGITYNEQFF. The CDR3, as DNA: TGTGCCAGCAGCTTGGACGGGGGAATCACCTACAATGAGCAGTTCTTC.

Only one count was recorded for this clone. CDR3 protein: CATSRGDRDSDTQYF. CDR3 nucleotide sequence: TGTGCCACCAGCAGAGGGGACAGAGATTCAGATACGCAGTATTTT. The chain employs TRBV15 and TRBJ2-3, with 7 bases aligning to TRBD1. The CDR3 totals 15 residues. V lost 1 base to trimming and J lost 4 bases; unmatched junction nucleotides: 5. Germline V lookup: CDR1 LNHNV, CDR2 YYDKDF (reference sequence).

The rearrangement uses TRBV24-1 and TRBJ1-2; 12 nucleotides match TRBD1. V trimming: 2 bases; J trimming: 5 bases; junction bases outside the gene matches: 8. The CDR3 length is 17 residues. Germline V gene lookup returns CDR1 KGHDR and CDR2 SFDVKD. The CDR3 sequence is CATSDSGTGGRLYGYTF. CDR3 DNA sequence: TGTGCCACCAGTGATTCCGGGACAGGGGGCAGGTTGTATGGCTACACCTTC.

The rearrangement joins TRBV7-9 to TRBJ2-7; D possibly corresponds to TRBD2 (5 bases). Germline V lookup: CDR1 SEHNR, CDR2 FQNEAQ (reference sequence). The CDR3 is 15 residues long. The V and J ends lost 5 bases and 1 base respectively, with 15 bases between them. CDR3 sequence reads: CASSPRGIGSYEQYF. CDR3 DNA: TGTGCCAGCAGCCCACGAGGGATCGGGTCCTACGAGCAGTACTTC. Together with reference TRBV7-9 and TRBJ2-7, the CDR3 gives the full variable domain: DTGVSQNPRHKITKRGQNVTFRCDPISEHNRLYWYRQTLGQGPEFLTYFQNEAQLEKSRLLSDRFSAERPKGSFSTLEIQRTEQGDSAMYLCASSPRGIGSYEQYFGPGTRLTVT.

The chain has TRBV7-9 and TRBJ2-5; D uncertain. The CDR3 extends over 11 amino acids. Germline assignment: CDR1 SEHNR and CDR2 FQNEAQ (reference sequence). Trimming took off 4 bases at V and 5 bases at J, with 5 bases between the two ends. CDR3 nucleotides: TGTGCCAGCAGCTCCGCGGAGACCCAGTACTTC. This translates into CASSSAETQYF.

In its sample, this clone was seen once. This chain uses TRBV19 with TRBJ1-1; possibly TRBD1 for D (5 bases). Germline V gives CDR1 LNHDA, CDR2 SQIVND (reference sequence). CDR3 length: 12 residues. The V and J ends lost 5 bases and 5 bases respectively, with 9 bases between them. The CDR3 spells CASSRGVTEAFF. CDR3 nucleotide sequence: TGTGCCAGTAGTCGGGGGGTAACTGAAGCTTTCTTT.

The chain is built from TRBV2 and TRBJ2-3; no reliable D call. Germline values: CDR1 SNHLY, CDR2 FYNNEI. CDR3 length: 10 residues. V was shortened by 5 bases and J by 6 bases, with 3 bases between the two germline ends. CDR3 region: CASSRDTQYF. DNA of the CDR3: TGTGCCAGCAGTCGGGATACGCAGTATTTT.

This clone has only one observation. The V and J genes are TRBV18 and TRBJ1-5; D remains unclear. Deletions cut 3 bases from V and 2 bases from J, with 8 bases between. CDR3 length equals 14 residues. Germline CDR1 KGHSH, CDR2 LQKENI. CDR3: CASSPVRGNQPQHF. In nucleotides, the CDR3 is TGTGCCAGCTCACCCGTGCGGGGCAATCAGCCCCAGCATTTT.

In its sample, this clone was seen once. The rearrangement joins TRBV7-2 to TRBJ1-2; TRBD1 matches 8 bases. Germline V CDR1 and CDR2: SGHTA, FQGNSA. Losses at the gene ends were 3 bases for V and 8 bases for J; bases not matched to a gene: 11. The CDR3 consists of 15 residues. CDR3 residues: CASSFPPGQATGYTF. As DNA, the CDR3 is TGTGCCAGCAGCTTCCCCCCGGGACAGGCTACAGGCTACACCTTC.

The chain has TRBV27 and TRBJ1-1; D is unresolved. The length of the CDR3 is 13 residues. Germline V CDR1 and CDR2: MNHEY, SMNVEV (reference sequence). The V end lost 3 bases, the J end lost 11 bases, and 16 bases lay between the germline ends. CDR3 sequence: CASSFNLRAGAFF. The CDR3, as DNA: TGTGCCAGCAGTTTCAATTTGAGGGCGGGCGCTTTCTTT.

J is TRBJ2-3 and V is TRBV5-1; 10 bases are shared with TRBD1. Trimming cost V 3 bases and J 2 bases; bases outside gene matches: 9. CDR3 length equals 17 residues. The germline V gene encodes CDR1 SGHRS and CDR2 YFSETQ. The CDR3: CASSWGMTGGNTDTQYF. Here the CDR3 DNA reads TGCGCCAGCAGCTGGGGAATGACAGGGGGCAACACAGATACGCAGTATTTT.

The rearrangement joins TRBV27 to TRBJ1-2, with D tentatively TRBD1 (6 bases). Germline CDR1 is MNHEY and CDR2 is SMNVEV (reference sequence). The CDR3 runs to 15 residues. The germline V and J ends were trimmed by 6 bases and 7 bases, with 21 bases remaining between them. The DNA for the CDR3 is TGTGCCAGCAGCCCAACGTCCAGGGGTGTGAGTGGCTACACCTTC. Amino acids: CASSPTSRGVSGYTF.

This clone came up a few times. V gene TRBV7-8 combines with J gene TRBJ1-2, with TRBD1 matching over 9 bases. The CDR3 has 15 amino acids. The V and J ends lost 5 bases and 7 bases, in that order; junction bases with no gene match: 11. Germline CDR1 and CDR2: SGHVS and FQNEAQ. CDR3 in amino acids: CASSPGTGKTGGYTF. In DNA, the CDR3 is TGTGCCAGCAGCCCCGGGACAGGGAAGACTGGTGGCTACACCTTC.

The gene calls are TRBV28 and TRBJ1-4; D is uncertain. V shed 6 bases and J shed 6 bases, with 14 bases lying between them. The CDR3 is 14 amino acids. Germline V gene sequence: CDR1 MDHEN, CDR2 SYDVKM. The CDR3 loop is CASRGGTVDEKLFF. CDR3 DNA: TGTGCCAGCAGGGGAGGCACCGTCGATGAAAAACTGTTTTTT.

The rearrangement links TRBV27 to TRBJ1-2; 10 positions agree with TRBD1. The germline CDR1 and CDR2 sequences are MNHEY and SMNVEV (reference sequence). CDR3 size: 14 residues. The junction had 5 bases not matched to a gene; V was cut back by 5 bases and J by 5 bases. In DNA, the CDR3 is TGTGCCAGCAGTATGACAGGGGGCTATTATGGCTACACCTTC. Residues: CASSMTGGYYGYTF.

The chain has TRBV24-1 and TRBJ2-3, with D perhaps matching TRBD2 (5 bases). CDR1 is KGHDR and CDR2 is SFDVKD in the germline V gene. CDR3 length: 14 amino acids. The V and J ends lost 5 bases and 0 bases respectively, with 8 bases between them. The CDR3 bases are TGTGCCACCAGTGCTAGAGGGAGCACAGATACGCAGTATTTT. This gives the protein CATSARGSTDTQYF.

V is TRBV5-4 and J is TRBJ1-4; 8 bases align to TRBD1. With 3 bases clipped from V and 10 bases from J, the junction kept 8 bases outside the gene matches. CDR1 and CDR2 from the germline V gene are SGHNT and YYREEE (reference sequence). The CDR3 sequence is 14 residues long. The CDR3 sequence is CASSSPSQGGKLFF. CDR3 sequence (DNA): TGTGCCAGCAGCTCCCCATCACAGGGGGGAAAACTGTTTTTT. Full variable domain (rest looked up from reference TRBV5-4 and TRBJ1-4): ETGVTQSPTHLIKTRGQQVTLRCSSQSGHNTVSWYQQALGQGPQFIFQYYREEENGRGNFPPRFSGLQFPNYSSELNVNALELDDSALYLCASSSPSQGGKLFFGSGTQLSVL.

This clone was seen only once. The V gene is TRBV6-4, the J gene TRBJ2-3; D may be TRBD1 (6 bases). V was pared by 5 bases and J by 3 bases, with 15 bases between. Germline-derived CDR1 and CDR2 are MRHNA and SNTAGT. This CDR3 is built from 15 residues. CDR3 nucleotides: TGTGCCAGCAGTCCGTCAGGGGCCCAAACAGATACGCAGTATTTT. Encoded protein: CASSPSGAQTDTQYF.

This chain connects TRBV6-5 to TRBJ2-7; tentative D call: TRBD1 (5 bases). The V end lost 0 bases, the J end lost 7 bases, and 13 bases lay between the germline ends. The CDR3 is 14 amino acids. Germline V CDR1 and CDR2: MNHEY, SVGAGI. The CDR3 DNA sequence: TGTGCCAGCAGTTACTCGGTGGCAGGGCGGGAGCAGTACTTC. Amino acid sequence: CASSYSVAGREQYF.

The rearrangement joins TRBV10-3 to TRBJ2-3; no clear D gene. CDR3 length equals 13 residues. The V gene's germline CDR1 is ENHRY and CDR2 SYGVKD. V lost 3 bases and J 10 bases, leaving 14 bases between the germline ends. The CDR3 sequence is CAISEGGPSAQYF. The CDR3 DNA follows: TGTGCCATCAGTGAAGGCGGTCCGAGCGCGCAGTATTTT.

V and J are TRBV27 and TRBJ2-6; D perhaps matches TRBD2 (6 bases). The length of the CDR3 is 16 residues. V was pared by 4 bases and J by 0 bases, with 10 bases between. Germline-derived CDR1 and CDR2 are MNHEY and SMNVEV (reference sequence). As DNA, the CDR3 is TGTGCCAGCAGTTGGACCGGGAGCTCTGGGGCCAACGTCCTGACTTTC. It codes for CASSWTGSSGANVLTF. Using reference TRBV27 and TRBJ2-6 for the parts outside the CDR3, the full variable domain is EAQVTQNPRYLITVTGKKLTVTCSQNMNHEYMSWYRQDPGLGLRQIYYSMNVEVTDKGDVPEGYKVSRKEKRNFPLILESPSPNQTSLYFCASSWTGSSGANVLTFGAGSRLTVL.

The chain uses TRBV19 and TRBJ2-4; D might be TRBD2 (5 bases). Deletions cut 0 bases from V and 3 bases from J, with 12 bases between. The CDR3 contains 16 residues. Germline loops: CDR1 LNHDA, CDR2 SQIVND (reference sequence). Written as DNA, the CDR3 is TGTGCCAGTAGTATAGATTTTAGCGTTAGCAAAAACATTCAGTACTTC. Amino acid sequence: CASSIDFSVSKNIQYF.

This clone was found a few times. V usage is TRBV2 and J usage is TRBJ2-1; D not certain. Trimming took off 5 bases at V and 3 bases at J, with 14 bases between the two ends. The CDR3 length is 15 residues. Per germline, CDR1 SNHLY and CDR2 FYNNEI. This CDR3 is CASSPSGPYYNEQFF. CDR3 sequence (DNA): TGTGCCAGCAGTCCATCTGGGCCTTACTACAATGAGCAGTTCTTC.

This chain joins TRBV6-4 and TRBJ2-2; tentative D call: TRBD1 (6 bases). CDR3 length: 14 residues. Germline V gene lookup returns CDR1 MRHNA and CDR2 SNTAGT. Trimming pared 9 bases from V and 4 bases from J, leaving 15 bases between. This CDR3 is CASSDQGSTGELFF. DNA for the CDR3: TGTGCCAGTTCAGACCAGGGGAGCACCGGGGAGCTGTTTTTT.